This record covers a single TCR beta chain. Its specificity is unknown. These data come from a study of shared clonotypes between healthy human individuals. For the study at large: Aged between 18 and 49, the donors were a couple of women and a few men. Study findings and constraints: Some clonotypes were shared by all four sorted-subset donors, while others were not shared. The non-shared ones had lower generation probabilities than the shared ones.

The germline V gene encodes CDR1 SEHNR and CDR2 FQNEAQ (reference sequence). V lost 5 bases to trimming and J lost 5 bases, with 18 bases between them. The CDR3 length is 15 residues. Libraries were prepared by immunoSEQ multiplex PCR; TCRdb keeps only in-frame clonotypes and omits some of them. The sample yields millions of clones, 90% to 95% seen once. The J gene is TRBJ2-5, the V gene TRBV7-9; D perhaps matches TRBD2 (6 bases). The sequenced sample consisted of naive CD4+ T cells sorted from blood. Subset denoted: CD45RA+ positively selected. The TCR was taken from a man aged 18 to 30 in good health. The CDR3 DNA is TGTGCCAGCAGCCGATTTAGCGGCATCTTGGAGACCCAGTACTTC. Its translation is CASSRFSGILETQYF.